This T cell receptor (beta chain) emerged from a study of cytomegalovirus exposure and HLA in healthy donors. Findings and limits, study-wide: In a later analysis, several top co-occurrence clusters appeared linked to parvovirus B19, influenza, CMV and Epstein-Barr virus. Among the CMV-associated chains, three were confirmed in vitro as specific for CMV antigens. Among TCR beta chains, those listed as cytomegalovirus-associated numbered over 150.

PCR was performed using 60 Vbeta and 13 Jbeta primers. Sequenced by immunoSEQ multiplex PCR; TCRdb stores in-frame clones only, minus some. Seen here are over 100,000 clones, roughly 75% observed once, and the top ten hold roughly 5%. On this clone: Its antigen remains unidentified.

CDR3 length: 13 residues. V was pared by 3 bases and J by 8 bases, with 5 bases of the junction left unmatched. CDR1 is MNHEY, CDR2 SMNVEV, per germline (reference sequence). It was healthy bone marrow donors who served as donors. Sample: PBMCs. The V and J genes are TRBV27 and TRBJ1-2, with 8 bases identical to TRBD1. The TCR was taken from a man aged 25 to 45 in good health and CMV-seronegative. Written as DNA, the CDR3 is TGTGCCAGCAGTTTTCGGACAGGGTTCGGCTACACCTTC. Translating gives CASSFRTGFGYTF.